Shown below are 13 T cell receptor beta chains from a single sample sequenced in a study of PD-L1 blockade in urothelial cancer. Specified time point: pretreatment peripheral blood. Using immunoSEQ multiplex PCR, the repertoire was profiled, and TCRdb retains in-frame clones only, with some absent. Of under 70,000 clones listed, 75% to 90% are singletons. Specimen: PBMCs, collected around atezolizumab (anti-PD-L1) treatment. These receptors came from a man in his sixties or seventies with urothelial cancer.

This sequence joins TRBV19 and TRBJ2-5, with TRBD2 identical over 7 bases. The CDR3 has 14 residues. Germline trimming cut 5 bases from V and 5 bases from J; bases unmatched to any gene: 8. The germline V gene encodes CDR1 LNHDA and CDR2 SQIVND (reference sequence). The DNA for the CDR3 is TGTGCCAGTAGTCTTACTAGCGATCGGGAGACCCAGTACTTC. Translated: CASSLTSDRETQYF.

The chain couples TRBV18 to TRBJ1-1, with 10 bases identical to TRBD1. The J segment lost 2 bases and the V segment lost 3 bases, leaving 6 bases of the junction unmatched. CDR3 size: 16 residues. Germline V CDR1 and CDR2: KGHSH, LQKENI. CDR3 region: CASSPFGQGGNTEAFF. The CDR3 DNA reads TGTGCCAGCTCACCTTTCGGACAGGGGGGCAACACTGAAGCTTTCTTT.

This clone was counted once. The J gene is TRBJ2-2, the V gene TRBV15; 10 bases agree with TRBD2. The CDR3 length is 14 residues. Germline loops: CDR1 LNHNV, CDR2 YYDKDF (reference sequence). V shed 6 bases, J shed 7 bases, and the junction held 5 bases outside the gene matches. CDR3 coding DNA: TGTGCCACCAGGACTAGCGGGTTCGGCGGGGAGCTGTTTTTT. Translation gives CATRTSGFGGELFF.

This chain uses TRBV25-1 with TRBJ1-5; D is undetermined. Germline V gene sequence: CDR1 MGHDK, CDR2 SYGVNS. The CDR3 covers 14 residues. The V and J ends lost 0 bases and 0 bases respectively, with 3 bases between them. CDR3 nucleotide sequence: TGTGCCAGCAGTGAATACCGTAGCAATCAGCCCCAGCATTTT. This gives the protein CASSEYRSNQPQHF.

The V and J genes are TRBV20-1 and TRBJ2-1, with D possibly matching TRBD1 (5 bases). CDR3 size: 11 residues. The V end was cut by 5 bases, the J end by 9 bases, with 11 bases between. Germline V gene data show CDR1 as DFQATT and CDR2 as SNEGSKA (reference sequence). CDR3 protein: CSADRGGEQFF. CDR3 nucleotides: TGCAGTGCTGATAGGGGTGGTGAGCAGTTCTTC.

CDR3 sequence: CASSLGGRELTDTQYF. The DNA of the CDR3 is TGCGCCAGCAGCTTGGGAGGGAGGGAGCTAACAGATACGCAGTATTTT. The genes are TRBV5-1 and TRBJ2-3, with 7 bases matching TRBD2. The CDR3 runs to 16 residues. The trim removed 0 bases at V and 3 bases at J, leaving 7 bases unmatched. CDR1 is SGHRS and CDR2 is YFSETQ in the germline V gene.

This chain connects TRBV5-1 to TRBJ2-3, with 11 bases matching TRBD2. CDR1 and CDR2 (germline): SGHRS, YFSETQ. The CDR3 spans 16 residues. V lost 4 bases and J lost 2; bases outside the gene matches: 6. For the CDR3, the DNA is TGCGCCAGCAGCACGGTAGCGGGGGGGATCACAGATACGCAGTATTTT. Its protein product is CASSTVAGGITDTQYF.

The V and J genes are TRBV28 and TRBJ1-1; a weak D match, TRBD1 (5 bases). This CDR3 comprises 14 residues. Trimming took 7 bases from V and 8 from J, leaving 20 bases between them. Looked up from germline, CDR1 is MDHEN and CDR2 is SYDVKM. The CDR3 sequence is CASMGGGGNAEAFF. The CDR3 nucleotides read TGTGCCAGCATGGGGGGTGGGGGGAATGCGGAAGCTTTCTTT.

The chain is built from TRBV5-1 and TRBJ1-1, with D maybe TRBD1 (5 bases). Germline CDR1 is SGHRS and CDR2 is YFSETQ. The CDR3 consists of 13 residues. V was pared by 4 bases and J by 3 bases, with 10 bases between. The CDR3 region is CASSIDRDTEAFF. The CDR3 coding sequence is TGCGCCAGCAGCATCGACAGAGACACTGAAGCTTTCTTT. Full variable domain (rest looked up from reference TRBV5-1 and TRBJ1-1): KAGVTQTPRYLIKTRGQQVTLSCSPISGHRSVSWYQQTPGQGLQFLFEYFSETQRNKGNFPGRFSGRQFSNSRSEMNVSTLELGDSALYLCASSIDRDTEAFFGQGTRLTVV.

This sequence joins TRBV29-1 and TRBJ2-3, with D tentatively TRBD2 (7 bases). Germline CDR1 and CDR2: SQVTM and ANQGSEA. Trimming cost V 7 bases and J 2 bases, with 16 bases left between them. This CDR3 is 14 amino acids long. CDR3 DNA sequence: TGCAGCGCCCGGGGGGCAGGGACCACAGATACGCAGTATTTT. It yields the protein CSARGAGTTDTQYF.

The chain joins TRBV15 to TRBJ2-5; D unresolved. Germline V CDR1 and CDR2: LNHNV, YYDKDF (reference sequence). The CDR3 has 13 residues. V lost 1 base, J lost 3 bases, and 6 bases lay in between. This CDR3 reads CATSRALEETQYF. In DNA, the CDR3 is TGTGCCACCAGCAGAGCATTAGAAGAGACCCAGTACTTC.

This rearrangement joins TRBV5-5 to TRBJ1-1; D call uncertain. The CDR3 has 14 residues. V lost 1 base, J lost 1 base, and 8 bases lay in between. CDR1 and CDR2 from the germline V gene are SGHKS and YYEKEE (reference sequence). The CDR3 reads CASSLSQANTEAFF. In DNA, the CDR3 is TGTGCCAGCAGCTTGAGTCAGGCGAACACTGAAGCTTTCTTT.

This clone was detected a few times. The CDR3 nucleotides are TGTGCCAGCAGACAACCTGGCAGCACTGAAGCTTTCTTT. Its translation is CASRQPGSTEAFF. This chain uses TRBV11-3 with TRBJ1-1; D not certain. The germline gives CDR1 SGHNT, CDR2 YENEEA. The CDR3 extends over 13 amino acids. V was pared by 6 bases and J by 4 bases, with 12 bases between.